What follows are 15 T cell receptor beta chains derived from one specimen sequenced in a study of chemoradiotherapy in HPV16-positive cancers. Sequencing used immunoSEQ multiplex PCR; TCRdb keeps in-frame clones, though not all of them. Among under 40,000 clones listed, 80% to 90% were seen once. Source: blood, taken from a patient who underwent chemoradiotherapy. These receptors were obtained from a human donor with HPV-associated anogenital cancer.

The J gene is TRBJ2-1, the V gene TRBV6-1; D remains ambiguous. Germline V gives CDR1 MNHNS, CDR2 SASEGT. The CDR3 spans 11 residues. Trimming left V 3 bases short and J 13 bases short, with 10 bases between. CDR3 sequence (DNA): TGTGCCAGCAGTGACGGACCTTTACAGTTCTTC. Encoded protein: CASSDGPLQFF.

The chain couples TRBV7-9 to TRBJ2-2; possibly TRBD1 or TRBD2 for D (6 bases each). V lost 5 bases and J 4 bases, leaving 14 bases between the germline ends. This CDR3 contains 15 residues. Germline V gene sequence: CDR1 SEHNR, CDR2 FQNEAQ (reference sequence). Written as DNA, the CDR3 is TGTGCCAGCAGCCCCCTCGGGGGCCCCACCGGGGAGCTGTTTTTT. It encodes CASSPLGGPTGELFF.

The J gene is TRBJ2-5, the V gene TRBV7-6; D is possibly TRBD2 (6 bases). The germline V gene has CDR1 SGHVS and CDR2 FNYEAQ. With 0 bases removed from V and 7 bases from J, the gap between germline ends came to 15 bases. The CDR3 contains 15 residues. The CDR3 bases are TGTGCCAGCAGCTTAGCGCAAGGAGGGTCGGGGACCCAGTACTTC. The encoded protein is CASSLAQGGSGTQYF.

The genes are TRBV10-3 and TRBJ1-2; D gene unclear. The CDR3 is 13 amino acids. V was clipped by 2 bases and J by 0 bases, with 4 bases between them. Germline values: CDR1 ENHRY, CDR2 SYGVKD. Written as DNA, the CDR3 is TGTGCCATCAGTGAGAGGACTAACTATGGCTACACCTTC. It is translated as CAISERTNYGYTF.

The V call is TRBV9, the J call TRBJ2-5, with D perhaps matching TRBD1 (6 bases). V was cut by 4 bases and J by 5 bases, with 15 bases left in between. CDR1 is SGDLS and CDR2 is YYNGEE in the germline V gene. The CDR3 contains 14 residues. CDR3 sequence reads: CASSLTGILETQYF. The CDR3 DNA sequence: TGTGCCAGCAGCCTCACAGGGATTTTGGAGACCCAGTACTTC.

This clone was found a few times. The junction differs from germline at one of its ends, possibly a read error. V and J are TRBV7-2 and TRBJ2-3; 11 nucleotides agree with TRBD2. In germline, CDR1 is SGHTA, CDR2 FQGNSA. The CDR3 length is 13 residues. CDR3 nucleotides: TGTGCCAGCAGCTTAGGTAGCGGGGGGGCGTCTCGTTTT. Protein: CASSLGSGGASRF.

This clone was detected only a few times. This chain uses TRBV6-4 with TRBJ2-3; TRBD2 matches 15 bases. Germline V gene data show CDR1 as MRHNA and CDR2 as SNTAGT. V trimming: 6 bases; J trimming: 5 bases; junction bases outside the gene matches: 3. The CDR3 runs 15 residues. The CDR3, as DNA: TGTGCCAGCAGCCCGGGACTAGCGGGGGGAGATACGCAGTATTTT. Amino acid sequence: CASSPGLAGGDTQYF.

The chain links TRBV9 to TRBJ2-1, with D tentatively TRBD1 (6 bases). Germline V gene data show CDR1 as SGDLS and CDR2 as YYNGEE. The CDR3 loop spans 21 amino acids. Trimming left V 0 bases short and J 0 bases short, with 25 bases between. DNA of the CDR3: TGTGCCAGCAGCGTAGATTTAGGGGGTTTAGGGCAGGGCCGCTCCTACAATGAGCAGTTCTTC. Translation gives CASSVDLGGLGQGRSYNEQFF.

This chain uses TRBV7-9 with TRBJ1-6; the match to TRBD1 covers 7 bases. J lost 7 bases, V lost 3 bases, and 6 bases had no gene match. CDR1 is SEHNR and CDR2 is FQNEAQ in the germline V gene (reference sequence). The CDR3 has 15 amino acids. CDR3 region: CASSFQTGTNSPLHF. The CDR3 nucleotides read TGTGCCAGCAGCTTTCAGACAGGGACCAATTCACCCCTCCACTTT.

The chain links TRBV7-3 to TRBJ1-2; TRBD1 is a possible D gene (6 bases). V was shortened by 5 bases and J by 5 bases, with 12 bases between the two germline ends. The germline gives CDR1 SGHTA, CDR2 FQGTGA. The CDR3 totals 13 residues. CDR3 sequence: CASSLERGYGYTF. The DNA for the CDR3 is TGTGCCAGCAGCCTAGAAAGGGGGTATGGCTACACCTTC.

The CDR3 sequence is CASNAGEVRGEQYF. The DNA of the CDR3 is TGTGCCAGTAACGCAGGGGAAGTCCGTGGCGAGCAGTACTTC. The chain employs TRBV19 and TRBJ2-7, with TRBD1 as a possible D gene (6 bases). V lost 7 bases to trimming and J lost 6 bases, with 19 bases between them. CDR1 LNHDA and CDR2 SQIVND come from the germline V gene (reference sequence). This CDR3 has 14 residues.

In this sample, this clone turned up a few times. The gene calls are TRBV29-1 and TRBJ1-5; D call uncertain. The V gene lost 4 bases and the J gene lost 2 bases, with 9 bases spanning the gap. Germline V CDR1 and CDR2: SQVTM, ANQGSEA. The CDR3 sequence is 13 residues long. CDR3 nucleotide sequence: TGCAGCGTTGCCGGGAATGGCAATCAGCCCCAGCATTTT. Amino acids: CSVAGNGNQPQHF. Combining the CDR3 with reference TRBV29-1 and TRBJ1-5 gives the whole variable domain SAVISQKPSRDICQRGTSLTIQCQVDSQVTMMFWYRQQPGQSLTLIATANQGSEATYESGFVIDKFPISRPNLTFSTLTVSNMSPEDSSIYLCSVAGNGNQPQHFGDGTRLSIL.

A note on this clone: Other DNA sequences in the sample encode the same CDR3. The chain has TRBV6-5 and TRBJ2-3; D gene unclear. The V end lost 6 bases, the J end lost 1 base, and 5 bases lay between the germline ends. Germline V lookup: CDR1 MNHEY, CDR2 SVGAGI. The CDR3 length is 12 residues. The CDR3 DNA reads TGTGCCAGCAGCCCTCGCACAGATACGCAGTATTTT. Amino acid sequence: CASSPRTDTQYF.

This chain links TRBV6-1 with TRBJ1-1, with D unresolved. The CDR3 sequence is 13 residues long. Germline CDR1 and CDR2: MNHNS and SASEGT. Trimming stripped 3 bases from V and 3 bases from J, with 8 bases between. CDR3 region: CASSDGSYTEAFF. The CDR3 DNA sequence: TGTGCCAGCAGTGACGGGTCTTACACTGAAGCTTTCTTT.

CDR3 sequence: CASSFSGGIDGYTF. DNA for the CDR3: TGTGCCAGCAGCTTCTCAGGGGGTATAGATGGCTACACCTTC. This chain links TRBV5-4 with TRBJ1-2; TRBD1 matches 7 bases. Germline V gene sequence: CDR1 SGHNT, CDR2 YYREEE (reference sequence). This CDR3 has 14 residues. V was pared by 2 bases and J by 6 bases, with 7 bases of the junction left unmatched.